These 17 T cell receptor delta chains came from one sample sequenced in a study of γδ T cells in repeated Plasmodium falciparum infection. Vgamma9/Vdelta2+ and Vdelta2-negative gammadelta T cells were flow-sorted from PBMC for bulk sequencing. TCRdb reapplied CATT to the multiplex PCR reads. Of 85,000 to 100,000 delta-chain clones in the sample, roughly 0.98% were seen once. The sample consisted of gamma-delta T cells from blood. The receptors originated from a pool of human donors (malaria-infected and uninfected, not separated).

In this sample, this clone turned up a few times. This DNA translates differently at residue 12 from the TCRdb protein, which is that of a much larger clone; a read error is likely, and the protein shown is the DNA's own translation. The chain carries TRDV2 and TRDJ1; a possible D gene is TRDD3 (6 bases). TCRdb gives no J gene; it was assigned here by matching the DNA to germline. This CDR3 is 16 amino acids long. Germline V gene sequence: CDR1 GEAIGNYY, CDR2 EKD. CDR3 coding DNA: TGTGCCTGTGACCCTACTGGCTGGGGTATCACCAATAAACTCATCTTT. Its translation is CACDPTGWGITNKLIF.

This clone has ten or more counts. A far larger clone is a single base away, which makes a read error likely. The sample has other DNA sequences that encode this CDR3 too. V is TRDV2 and J is TRDJ1; no clear D gene. CDR1 and CDR2 (germline): GEAIGNYY, EKD. This CDR3 has 14 residues. The CDR3 reads CACDTVLYTDKLIF. CDR3 bases: TGTGCCTGTGACACCGTTTTGTACACCGATAAACTCATCTTC.

About this clone: TCRdb's protein for this DNA is that of a much larger clone and differs from the translation at residue 3, likely a read error; the protein shown is the DNA translation. V and J are TRDV2 and TRDJ1; 9 bases match TRDD3. No J segment appears in TCRdb, so it was assigned here by matching the sequence to germline. The CDR3 is 14 residues long. V shed 7 bases and J 0 bases; nucleotides not matched to a gene: 5. Germline-derived CDR1 and CDR2 are GEAIGNYY and EKD. The CDR3 bases are TGTGCCTGGGACCCTGGGGGATACACCGATAAACTCATCTTT. This translates into CAWDPGGYTDKLIF.

This clone was detected a few times. Only one base separates this from a far larger clonotype, so it likely reflects a read error. No DNA is shown, since the ends of the CDR3 on it are uncertain; the CDR3 is the one TCRdb lists. No J gene was assigned, while the V gene was called as TRDV1; the DNA was not used to check the table's D call, TRDD3. The CDR3 spans 25 residues, counting both ends. Per germline, CDR1 TSWWSYY and CDR2 QGS. The CDR3 loop reads CALTEKVPTGGYGCCGEQYTDKLIF.

This clone came up a few times. For this DNA, TCRdb reports the protein of a much larger clone, which diverges at residue 11, most likely from a read error; the protein presented here is translated directly from the DNA. This chain connects TRDV1 to TRDJ1, with TRDD3 matching over 12 bases. TCRdb is silent on the J gene; assignment here came from matching the DNA to germline. Trimming cost V 6 bases and J 3 bases; bases outside gene matches: 14. Germline CDR1 and CDR2: TSWWSYY and QGS. The CDR3 has 18 amino acids. Here the CDR3 DNA reads TGTGCTCTTGGCCTCGTCTGGGGGATACGGACGCGGGCCGATAAACTCATCTTT. Translating it yields CALGLVWGIRTRADKLIF.

At least ten counts were recorded for this clone. The protein TCRdb lists belongs to a much larger clone and differs from this DNA's translation at residue 16, which points to a read error; the protein shown is made from the DNA. The CDR3 spells CACDTVLGDTRALTAKLFF. The CDR3 DNA is TGTGCCTGTGACACCGTACTGGGGGATACGCGGGCTTTGACAGCAAAACTCTTCTTT. The gene calls are TRDV2 and TRDJ2, with TRDD3 matching 13 bases. The length of the CDR3 is 19 residues. CDR1 GEAIGNYY and CDR2 EKD come from the germline V gene.

This clone was detected only a few times. The likely explanation is a read error, given a far larger clone one base away. The sample carries other DNA sequences with the same CDR3. V usage is TRDV2 and J usage is TRDJ1; 9 bases fit TRDD3. Here the J gene was assigned by germline matching of the DNA, as TCRdb has none. Germline trimming cut 1 base from V and 0 bases from J; bases unmatched to any gene: 14. Germline CDR1 reads GEAIGNYY; CDR2 reads EKD. This CDR3 spans 19 amino acids. The CDR3 sequence is CACDTGTGGPPLYTDKLIF. CDR3 nucleotide sequence: TGTGCCTGTGACACGGGTACTGGGGGACCTCCTCTGTACACCGATAAACTCATCTTT.

This clone is medium-sized. Distinct nucleotide sequences in the sample also encode this CDR3. The chain uses TRDV1 and TRDJ1; tentatively, D is TRDD3 (5 bases). The CDR3 spans 15 residues. Germline V CDR1 and CDR2: TSWWSYY, QGS. Trimming shortened V by 4 bases and J by 9 bases, and 21 bases separated the two germline ends. The chain's CDR3 is CALGVLGYLWGQLIF. CDR3 DNA: TGTGCTCTTGGGGTCTTGGGGTACCTGTGGGGACAACTCATCTTT.

This clone was counted between two and nine times. Only one base separates this from a far larger clonotype, so it likely reflects a read error. The sample holds other DNA sequences that translate to the same CDR3. J is TRDJ1 and V is TRDV1; D is possibly TRDD3 (5 bases). The J gene, absent from TCRdb, was called here by matching the DNA to germline. The CDR3 runs 21 residues. The V gene's germline CDR1 is TSWWSYY and CDR2 QGS. Trimming took 2 bases from V and 0 from J, leaving 28 bases between them. The CDR3 DNA reads as TGTGCTCTTGGGGAAATGAACACCGGGGGGTACGCAGTAAGGTACACCGATAAACTCATCTTT. Translation gives CALGEMNTGGYAVRYTDKLIF.

In its sample, this clone was seen many times. The protein held in TCRdb is that of a much larger clone and does not match this DNA's translation at residue 7, likely because of a read error; the protein shown is translated from the DNA. The CDR3 DNA sequence: TGTGCTCTTGGGGAACTCTGTGCATCCTCCCAACTGGGAACAGATAAACTCATCTTT. Its protein is CALGELCASSQLGTDKLIF. V and J are TRDV1 and TRDJ1; D may be TRDD3 (6 bases). No J gene was available from TCRdb, and it was assigned here by a germline match of the DNA. The CDR3 extends over 19 amino acids. Deletions cut 0 bases from V and 5 bases from J, with 25 bases between. Germline V gene lookup returns CDR1 TSWWSYY and CDR2 QGS.

This clone was recorded a few times. This probably arose from a read error, given a far larger clone one base away. The sample has other DNA sequences that encode this CDR3 too. The chain carries TRDV2 and TRDJ1; weak D call: TRDD2 (9 bases). TCRdb offers no J gene call, so here the DNA was matched to germline to obtain one. CDR1 is GEAIGNYY, CDR2 EKD, per germline. The CDR3 spans 24 residues. The CDR3 nucleotides are TGTGCCTGTGACACCGTGAAGCTCGGCCTTCCTACAGGAACTGGGGGTTCTCTCACCGACAAACTCATCTTT. This encodes CACDTVKLGLPTGTGGSLTDKLIF.

About this clone itself: A single base is all that separates this from a far larger clone, so a read error is likely. Other DNA sequences in the sample encode the same CDR3. CDR3 loop: CACDPRLGYARFTDKLIF. The CDR3 DNA reads TGTGCCTGTGACCCAAGGTTGGGATACGCGCGCTTTACCGATAAACTCATCTTT. The chain uses TRDV2 and TRDJ1; 8 nucleotides agree with TRDD3. The J gene was missing in TCRdb and was found by matching the end of the DNA to germline. Trimming cost V 3 bases and J 2 bases; bases outside gene matches: 16. This CDR3 has 18 residues. Germline V lookup: CDR1 GEAIGNYY, CDR2 EKD.

This clone was recorded a few times. A far larger clone is a single base away, which makes a read error likely. Other nucleotide sequences from this sample produce the same CDR3. CDR3 in DNA: TGTGCCCTTGGGGAACGCTACAACTGGGGGATACGATCCGATAAACTCATCTTT. Translation gives CALGERYNWGIRSDKLIF. This chain uses TRDV1 with TRDJ1; 13 bases align to TRDD3. TCRdb lists no J gene, so it was determined here by aligning the DNA to germline. The CDR3 has 18 residues. Germline CDR1 TSWWSYY, CDR2 QGS.

Points on this clone: This DNA's translation differs at residue 13 from TCRdb's protein, which comes from a much larger clone; a read error is likely, and the protein shown is translated from the DNA. The V call is TRAV29/DV5, the J call TRDJ1; D is unresolved. CDR3 size: 16 residues. Germline V lookup: CDR1 NSMFDY, CDR2 ISSIKDK. CDR3 DNA sequence: TGTGCAGCAAGCGCTCCTCTTAGCAGATGGCCCGATAGACTCATCTTT. Its protein is CAASAPLSRWPDRLIF.

As for this clone: TCRdb pairs this DNA with a much larger clone's protein that differs at residue 12, likely a read error; the protein shown was translated from the DNA. The CDR3 spells CACDLLGDTRSGKLIF. The DNA of the CDR3 is TGTGCCTGTGACCTACTGGGGGATACGCGGAGCGGTAAACTCATCTTT. This chain connects TRDV2 to TRDJ1, with 13 bases that match TRDD3. The J gene is not listed in TCRdb, so it was assigned here from a DNA match to germline. The V and J ends lost 3 bases and 7 bases, in that order; junction bases with no gene match: 10. This CDR3 region has 16 residues. Germline CDR1 and CDR2: GEAIGNYY and EKD.

Comments on this clone: The protein that TCRdb holds for this DNA derives from a much larger clone and differs from the translated DNA at residue 7, which likely indicates a read error; the protein shown here is translated from the DNA. Other DNA sequences in the same sample also yield this CDR3. The V gene corresponds to TRDV2; no J gene was called; TRDD3, the table's D call, lacks a check against the DNA. The germline gives CDR1 GEAIGNYY, CDR2 EKD. This CDR3 contains 19 residues. CDR3 in DNA: TGTGCCTGTGACACCGTCACGGGGACTGGGGGATTCGCCACCGATAAGCTCATCTTT. It codes for CACDTVTGTGGFATDKLIF.

There are a few counts of this clone. TCRdb's listed protein matches a much larger clone and diverges from this DNA's translation at residue 4, likely through a read error; the protein shown comes from the DNA. The chain has TRDV1 and TRDJ1, with TRDD3 matching 7 bases. CDR3 length equals 18 residues. CDR1 is TSWWSYY and CDR2 is QGS in the germline V gene. V dropped 5 bases and J dropped 8; count of bases not matched to a gene: 23. CDR3 sequence reads: CALGLPGDSQLPARKLIF. CDR3 bases: TGTGCTCTTGGGCTCCCTGGGGATAGTCAGCTCCCTGCACGGAAACTCATCTTT.